What follows are 22 T cell receptor beta chains derived from one specimen sequenced in a study of blood T cell repertoires in COVID-19. Assay used: immunoSEQ multiplex PCR; TCRdb lists only in-frame clones, some missing. The table shows about 140,000 clones, with about three quarters occurring only once. The material sequenced was peripheral blood. The receptors were gathered from a woman in her sixties with acute or convalescent COVID-19.

The rearrangement uses TRBV20-1 and TRBJ2-1, with D perhaps matching TRBD2 (5 bases). Germline V gene data show CDR1 as DFQATT and CDR2 as SNEGSKA (reference sequence). The ends were cut back, 3 bases at V and 7 bases at J, with 16 bases in the middle. This CDR3 is built from 14 residues. CDR3 bases: TGCAGTGCTAGTCCCCTAGCTAACAATAATGAGCAGTTCTTC. Translation: CSASPLANNNEQFF.

The chain recombines TRBV28 with TRBJ1-2; D is unclear. Germline V lookup: CDR1 MDHEN, CDR2 SYDVKM. This CDR3 has 11 residues. V was cut by 7 bases and J by 8 bases, with 11 bases left in between. The CDR3 DNA follows: TGTGCCAGCACAAAGGAGCGGGGCTACACCTTC. Translation gives CASTKERGYTF.

The chain uses TRBV5-1 and TRBJ2-5; no definite D call. This CDR3 spans 13 amino acids. Germline V gene sequence: CDR1 SGHRS, CDR2 YFSETQ. Trimming pared 0 bases from V and 5 bases from J, leaving 8 bases between. The CDR3 DNA follows: TGCGCCAGCAGCTTGGGGGTGAGGGAGACCCAGTACTTC. Translation gives CASSLGVRETQYF. The full variable domain, in which reference TRBV5-1 and TRBJ2-5 provide the parts outside the CDR3, is KAGVTQTPRYLIKTRGQQVTLSCSPISGHRSVSWYQQTPGQGLQFLFEYFSETQRNKGNFPGRFSGRQFSNSRSEMNVSTLELGDSALYLCASSLGVRETQYFGPGTRLLVL.

V is TRBV5-4 and J is TRBJ1-2; maybe TRBD1 (5 bases). Trimming left V 1 base short and J 7 bases short, with 26 bases between. CDR3 length equals 18 residues. CDR1 is SGHNT and CDR2 is YYREEE in the germline V gene (reference sequence). CDR3 nucleotide sequence: TGTGCCAGCAGCTTGCCCCGACTAGGGACTCCTAGGCAGGGTGGCTACACCTTC. Amino acids: CASSLPRLGTPRQGGYTF.

The rearrangement links TRBV28 to TRBJ2-7, with 8 positions matching TRBD1. The CDR3 spans 15 residues. V dropped 8 bases and J dropped 0; count of bases not matched to a gene: 9. Germline V gives CDR1 MDHEN, CDR2 SYDVKM. For the CDR3, the DNA is TGTGCCAGCTTCCGATGGGGACAGGCCTCCTACGAGCAGTACTTC. This sequence encodes CASFRWGQASYEQYF. Together with reference TRBV28 and TRBJ2-7, the CDR3 gives the full variable domain: DVKVTQSSRYLVKRTGEKVFLECVQDMDHENMFWYRQDPGLGLRLIYFSYDVKMKEKGDIPEGYSVSREKKERFSLILESASTNQTSMYLCASFRWGQASYEQYFGPGTRLTVT.

The chain employs TRBV19 and TRBJ2-7; 13 positions match TRBD2. The CDR3 sequence is 15 residues long. The V gene's germline CDR1 is LNHDA and CDR2 SQIVND (reference sequence). The J segment lost 4 bases and the V segment lost 9 bases, leaving 9 bases of the junction unmatched. CDR3 amino acids: CASSPLAGGGYEQYF. The CDR3 DNA sequence: TGTGCCAGCTCTCCACTAGCGGGAGGGGGGTACGAGCAGTACTTC.

The CDR3 DNA reads TGTGCCAGCAGCCCCCGGCAGGGGATCGGAGCTTTCTTT. It yields the protein CASSPRQGIGAFF. The gene calls are TRBV7-9 and TRBJ1-1, with D possibly TRBD1 on 6 matching bases. This CDR3 is built from 13 residues. Trimming pared 5 bases from V and 10 bases from J, leaving 17 bases between. Germline loops: CDR1 SEHNR, CDR2 FQNEAQ (reference sequence).

The gene calls are TRBV4-1 and TRBJ2-3; D not resolved. CDR3 length: 13 residues. Germline loops: CDR1 MGHRA, CDR2 YSYEKL. V dropped 1 base and J dropped 4 bases, with 6 bases sitting between them. The CDR3: CASSQGPADTQYF. CDR3 nucleotides: TGCGCCAGCAGCCAAGGCCCGGCAGATACGCAGTATTTT.

The CDR3 loop reads CASSPLAGASTDTQYF. In DNA form, the CDR3 reads TGTGCCAGCAGCCCACTAGCGGGGGCTAGCACAGATACGCAGTATTTT. The rearrangement joins TRBV3-1 (or the pseudogene TRBV3-2) to TRBJ2-3, with TRBD2 matching over 11 bases. Losses at the gene ends were 4 bases for V and 0 bases for J; bases not matched to a gene: 3. Germline V gives CDR1 LGHDT, CDR2 YNNKEL (reference sequence). The length of the CDR3 is 16 residues.

The chain couples TRBV5-4 to TRBJ2-1; TRBD2 matches 8 bases. Germline CDR1 and CDR2: SGHNT and YYREEE (reference sequence). V was pared by 0 bases and J by 5 bases, with 7 bases of the junction left unmatched. The CDR3 contains 16 residues. The CDR3 loop reads CASSLAVTSANNEQFF. DNA of the CDR3: TGTGCCAGCAGCTTGGCCGTGACTAGCGCAAACAATGAGCAGTTCTTC.

A few counts support this clone. V and J are TRBV3-1 (or the pseudogene TRBV3-2) and TRBJ1-6; tentatively, D is TRBD1 (6 bases). V was shortened by 3 bases and J by 8 bases, with 14 bases between the two germline ends. Germline lookup yields CDR1 LGHDT and CDR2 YNNKEL (reference sequence). This CDR3 is 15 amino acids long. The CDR3 coding sequence is TGTGCCAGCAGCCAGTTTAGGACAGTTGATTCACCCCTCCACTTT. This gives the protein CASSQFRTVDSPLHF.

The V gene is TRBV19, the J gene TRBJ2-5; TRBD2 matches at 11 bases. This CDR3 region has 15 residues. The J segment lost 4 bases and the V segment lost 5 bases, leaving 6 bases of the junction unmatched. Germline CDR1 and CDR2: LNHDA and SQIVND (reference sequence). CDR3 protein: CASSPTLAGAETQYF. CDR3 nucleotide sequence: TGTGCCAGTAGTCCCACACTAGCGGGAGCAGAGACCCAGTACTTC.

The chain employs TRBV18 and TRBJ2-5; 9 nucleotides match TRBD2. The CDR3 contains 15 residues. With 2 bases clipped from V and 5 bases from J, the junction kept 6 bases outside the gene matches. Per germline, CDR1 KGHSH and CDR2 LQKENI. The CDR3, as DNA: TGTGCCAGCTCACCAGTAGCGGGAGCACGGGAGACCCAGTACTTC. It specifies CASSPVAGARETQYF.

The rearrangement uses TRBV27 and TRBJ2-2; weak D call: TRBD1 (6 bases). Germline CDR1 and CDR2: MNHEY and SMNVEV (reference sequence). The length of the CDR3 is 16 residues. The V gene lost 6 bases and the J gene lost 0 bases, with 14 bases spanning the gap. The chain's CDR3 is CASRVTGRSNTGELFF. The CDR3 DNA is TGTGCCAGCAGAGTTACAGGGCGGTCGAACACCGGGGAGCTGTTTTTT.

This chain joins TRBV19 and TRBJ1-1; D unclear. V was trimmed by 6 bases and J by 1 base, leaving 15 bases between them. The CDR3 length is 15 residues. Per the germline V gene, CDR1 is LNHDA and CDR2 is SQIVND (reference sequence). The CDR3 DNA is TGTGCCAGTAGCGGCCTTGGCACAGCGAACACTGAAGCTTTCTTT. Protein product: CASSGLGTANTEAFF.

The rearrangement joins TRBV25-1 to TRBJ2-5; possibly TRBD2 for D (6 bases). Germline CDR1 reads MGHDK; CDR2 reads SYGVNS. The CDR3 has 14 residues. V shed 1 base and J shed 1 base, with 7 bases lying between them. The CDR3 is CASSESGVQETQYF. The CDR3 DNA is TGTGCCAGCAGTGAATCGGGAGTCCAAGAGACCCAGTACTTC.

Here the CDR3 DNA reads TGTGCCAGCAGCTTAGCGATCGCGGGAGGCTCCTACAATGAGCAGTTCTTC. Translated, it gives CASSLAIAGGSYNEQFF. The rearrangement links TRBV7-8 to TRBJ2-1, with 8 bases aligning to TRBD2. V shed 0 bases and J 0 bases; nucleotides not matched to a gene: 4. Germline CDR1 is SGHVS and CDR2 is FQNEAQ. CDR3 length: 17 residues. Full variable domain (missing parts from reference TRBV7-8 and TRBJ2-1): GAGVSQSPRYKVAKRGQDVALRCDPISGHVSLFWYQQALGQGPEFLTYFQNEAQLDKSGLPSDRFFAERPEGSVSTLKIQRTQQEDSAVYLCASSLAIAGGSYNEQFFGPGTRLTVL.

The CDR3 spells CASSLEGQGWNEQFF. Here the CDR3 DNA reads TGTGCCAGCAGCTTGGAAGGGCAGGGGTGGAATGAGCAGTTCTTC. The rearrangement joins TRBV5-6 to TRBJ2-1; D may be TRBD1 (6 bases). CDR1 SGHDT and CDR2 YYEEEE come from the germline V gene. The V end lost 0 bases, the J end lost 7 bases, and 14 bases lay between the germline ends. This CDR3 comprises 15 residues.

This clone was counted a few times. J is TRBJ2-1 and V is TRBV28; tentatively, D is TRBD2 (5 bases). The CDR3 has 12 amino acids. Trimming shortened V by 6 bases and J by 7 bases, and 10 bases separated the two germline ends. CDR1 is MDHEN and CDR2 is SYDVKM in the germline V gene. The CDR3 bases are TGTGCCAGCAGCTCGGACTTTAATGAGCAGTTCTTC. Translating it yields CASSSDFNEQFF.

The chain joins TRBV7-6 to TRBJ1-5, with D perhaps matching TRBD1 (5 bases). The CDR3 spans 13 residues. V was shortened by 4 bases and J by 7 bases, with 11 bases between the two germline ends. Germline V CDR1 and CDR2: SGHVS, FNYEAQ. CDR3 residues: CASSSGGDQPQHF. For the CDR3, the DNA is TGTGCCAGCAGCTCAGGAGGGGACCAGCCCCAGCATTTT.

The genes are TRBV18 and TRBJ1-3; unclear D gene. There are 16 residues in the CDR3. Germline V CDR1 and CDR2: KGHSH, LQKENI. Trimming left V 4 bases short and J 0 bases short, with 13 bases between. CDR3 protein: CASSRTPGSSGNTIYF. The CDR3 DNA reads as TGTGCCAGCTCACGTACCCCGGGGAGCTCTGGAAACACCATATATTTT.

This chain links TRBV19 with TRBJ2-7; 9 bases are shared with TRBD1. The CDR3 totals 13 residues. The ends lost 7 bases at V and 2 bases at J; junction bases unmatched: 3. Germline CDR1 reads LNHDA; CDR2 reads SQIVND (reference sequence). The CDR3 here is CASMDRGTYEQYF. In DNA, the CDR3 is TGTGCCAGTATGGACAGGGGAACCTACGAGCAGTACTTC.